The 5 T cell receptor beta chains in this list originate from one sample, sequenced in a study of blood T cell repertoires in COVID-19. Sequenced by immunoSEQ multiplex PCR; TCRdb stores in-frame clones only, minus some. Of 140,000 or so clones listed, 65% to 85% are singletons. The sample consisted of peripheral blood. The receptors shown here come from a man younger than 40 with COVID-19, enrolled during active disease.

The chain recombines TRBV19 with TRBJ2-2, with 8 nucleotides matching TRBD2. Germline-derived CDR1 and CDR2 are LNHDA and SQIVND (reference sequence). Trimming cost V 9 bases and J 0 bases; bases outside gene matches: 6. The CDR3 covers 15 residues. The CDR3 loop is CASKTGLANTGELFF. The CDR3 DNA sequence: TGTGCCAGCAAGACGGGACTAGCGAACACCGGGGAGCTGTTTTTT.

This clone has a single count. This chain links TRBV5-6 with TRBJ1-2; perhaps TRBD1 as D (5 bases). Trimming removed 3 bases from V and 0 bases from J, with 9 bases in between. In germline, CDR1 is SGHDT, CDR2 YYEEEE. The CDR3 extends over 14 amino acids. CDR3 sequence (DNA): TGTGCCAGCAGCTCTACAGGAGCTAACTATGGCTACACCTTC. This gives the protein CASSSTGANYGYTF.

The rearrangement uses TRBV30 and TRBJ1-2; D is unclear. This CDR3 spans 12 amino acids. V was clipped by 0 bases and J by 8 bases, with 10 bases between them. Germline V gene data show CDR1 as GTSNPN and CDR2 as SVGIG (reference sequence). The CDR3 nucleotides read TGTGCCTGGAGTGTACCGGCGGGGGGCTACACCTTC. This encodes CAWSVPAGGYTF.

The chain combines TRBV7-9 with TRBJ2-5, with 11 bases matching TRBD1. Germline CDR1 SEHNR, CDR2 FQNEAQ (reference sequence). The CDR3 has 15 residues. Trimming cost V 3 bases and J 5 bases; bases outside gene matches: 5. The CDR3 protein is CASSFGTGGGETQYF. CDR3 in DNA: TGTGCCAGCAGCTTCGGGACAGGGGGTGGCGAGACCCAGTACTTC.

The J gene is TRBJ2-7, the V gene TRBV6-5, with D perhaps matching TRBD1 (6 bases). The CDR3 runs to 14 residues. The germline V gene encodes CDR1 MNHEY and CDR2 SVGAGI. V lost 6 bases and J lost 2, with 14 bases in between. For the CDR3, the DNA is TGTGCCAGCAGCCGCGGACAGCCCCCCTACGAGCAGTACTTC. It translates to CASSRGQPPYEQYF.